The 27 T cell receptor beta chains in this list originate from one sample, sequenced in a study of technical replicates of blood from a few donors (dated 2017 in TCRdb). The library came from the immunoSEQ multiplex PCR assay. TCRdb took this table from immuneACCESS and kept in-frame rearrangements with V and J called. Such tables lack part of the clones; where checked against another copy, unresolved V genes explain under half of the gap, and the rest is unexplained. Present in this sample are 60,000 to 65,000 clones, 75% to 90% of which were seen just once. The ten largest clonotypes hold approximately 5% of the sample. The sequenced sample consisted of PBMCs. All receptors derive from a human donor in good health. Some clones in this sample may be carry-over from other donors' samples.

The V gene is TRBV15, the J gene TRBJ1-5, with 8 bases fitting TRBD1. V trimming: 5 bases; J trimming: 5 bases; junction bases outside the gene matches: 11. Germline lookup yields CDR1 LNHNV and CDR2 YYDKDF (reference sequence). The CDR3 is made up of 16 amino acids. The CDR3 nucleotides are TGTGCCACCAGCCGCCGAGCCGGGACAGGTTATCAGCCCCAGCATTTT. It is translated as CATSRRAGTGYQPQHF. Supplemented by reference TRBV15 and TRBJ1-5, the full variable domain reads DAMVIQNPRYQVTQFGKPVTLSCSQTLNHNVMYWYQQKSSQAPKLLFHYYDKDFNNEADTPDNFQSRRPNTSFCFLDIRSPGLGDTAMYLCATSRRAGTGYQPQHFGDGTRLSIL.

V usage is TRBV25-1 and J usage is TRBJ1-2; a weak D match, TRBD1 (6 bases). V was cut by 3 bases and J by 8 bases, with 16 bases left in between. Germline CDR1 MGHDK, CDR2 SYGVNS. The CDR3 totals 14 residues. The CDR3 DNA follows: TGTGCCAGCAGTGATCCCAGGGGCTGGCTAGGCTACACCTTC. Its protein is CASSDPRGWLGYTF.

The chain combines TRBV5-1 with TRBJ2-7, with D possibly being TRBD2 (7 bases). This CDR3 region has 14 residues. Germline-derived CDR1 and CDR2 are SGHRS and YFSETQ. V was pared by 4 bases and J by 2 bases, with 13 bases between. The CDR3 protein is CASSLEGGPYEQYF. CDR3 in DNA: TGCGCCAGCAGCCTAGAGGGGGGGCCCTACGAGCAGTACTTC.

This sequence joins TRBV7-9 and TRBJ2-7; a weak D match, TRBD1 (5 bases). CDR1 is SEHNR and CDR2 is FQNEAQ in the germline V gene (reference sequence). The V gene lost 2 bases and the J gene lost 3 bases, with 8 bases spanning the gap. The CDR3 runs to 13 residues. In nucleotides, the CDR3 is TGTGCCAGCAGCTTAAAGGACAACTACGAGCAGTACTTC. Its translation is CASSLKDNYEQYF.

V usage is TRBV6-6 and J usage is TRBJ2-5; TRBD1 matches 7 bases. V trimming: 5 bases; J trimming: 5 bases; junction bases outside the gene matches: 5. The CDR3 is made up of 13 amino acids. CDR1 is MNHNY and CDR2 is SVGAGI in the germline V gene (reference sequence). The CDR3 protein is CASSPQGWETQYF. CDR3 DNA: TGTGCCAGCAGTCCACAGGGGTGGGAGACCCAGTACTTC.

This chain uses TRBV25-1 with TRBJ2-1; 12 bases are shared with TRBD2. Looked up from germline, CDR1 is MGHDK and CDR2 is SYGVNS. The CDR3 covers 15 residues. J was trimmed by 7 bases and V by 6 bases; bases with no gene match: 7. CDR3 nucleotide sequence: TGTGCCAGCAGGCAGGCTAGCGGGGGGGCGAATGAGCAGTTCTTC. Its translation: CASRQASGGANEQFF. Looking up the rest from reference TRBV25-1 and TRBJ2-1 gives the full variable domain: EADIYQTPRYLVIGTGKKITLECSQTMGHDKMYWYQQDPGMELHLIHYSYGVNSTEKGDLSSESTVSRIRTEHFPLTLESARPSHTSQYLCASRQASGGANEQFFGPGTRLTVL.

The rearrangement joins TRBV29-1 to TRBJ1-4, with a tentative D call TRBD1 (5 bases). Between the trimmed V and J ends, which lost 5 bases and 10 bases, there was a span of 17 bases. CDR3 length: 13 residues. Germline CDR1 reads SQVTM; CDR2 reads ANQGSEA. The CDR3 loop reads CSVNPRAGGKLFF. The CDR3 nucleotides read TGCAGCGTTAACCCCAGGGCCGGTGGAAAACTGTTTTTT. The whole variable domain, filled in from reference TRBV29-1 and TRBJ1-4, reads SAVISQKPSRDICQRGTSLTIQCQVDSQVTMMFWYRQQPGQSLTLIATANQGSEATYESGFVIDKFPISRPNLTFSTLTVSNMSPEDSSIYLCSVNPRAGGKLFFGSGTQLSVL.

The chain links TRBV23-1 to TRBJ2-7, with 7 bases matching TRBD1. TRBV23-1 is assigned to the ORF class and has an uncertain function. V lost 2 bases, J lost 0 bases, and 4 bases stayed unmatched. The CDR3 is made up of 15 amino acids. The CDR3 is CASSQPGQTSYEQYF. Here the CDR3 DNA reads TGCGCCAGCAGTCAACCGGGACAGACCTCCTACGAGCAGTACTTC.

V is TRBV11-2 and J is TRBJ1-3; 7 positions agree with TRBD1. V trimming: 5 bases; J trimming: 4 bases; junction bases outside the gene matches: 11. Germline-derived CDR1 and CDR2 are SGHAT and FQNNGV. This CDR3 is built from 16 residues. DNA of the CDR3: TGTGCCAGCAGCCCAGGAGACAGGGTTGGCGGAAACACCATATATTTT. Amino acid sequence: CASSPGDRVGGNTIYF.

This clone was recorded a few times. This sequence joins TRBV5-1 and TRBJ2-3, with D possibly TRBD2 on 6 matching bases. V was trimmed by 4 bases and J by 0 bases, leaving 12 bases between them. Germline-derived CDR1 and CDR2 are SGHRS and YFSETQ. CDR3 length: 15 amino acids. The CDR3 loop is CASSPKRVSTDTQYF. In DNA form, the CDR3 reads TGCGCCAGCAGCCCTAAGCGGGTTAGCACAGATACGCAGTATTTT. Full variable domain (rest looked up from reference TRBV5-1 and TRBJ2-3): KAGVTQTPRYLIKTRGQQVTLSCSPISGHRSVSWYQQTPGQGLQFLFEYFSETQRNKGNFPGRFSGRQFSNSRSEMNVSTLELGDSALYLCASSPKRVSTDTQYFGPGTRLTVL.

A few counts support this clone. The chain is built from TRBV11-1 and TRBJ2-2; the match to TRBD1 covers 7 bases. The CDR3 covers 12 residues. Germline CDR1 SGHAT, CDR2 FQDESV (reference sequence). With 5 bases clipped from V and 9 bases from J, the junction kept 3 bases outside the gene matches. For the CDR3, the DNA is TGTGCCAGCAGCCAGACAGGGCGGGAGCTGTTTTTT. This translates into CASSQTGRELFF.

The chain employs TRBV7-2 and TRBJ2-3, with 11 bases fitting TRBD2. V lost 3 bases, J lost 6 bases, and 5 bases stayed unmatched. CDR1 is SGHTA, CDR2 FQGNSA, per germline. This CDR3 is 15 amino acids long. CDR3: CASSFSGGGRDTQYF. The CDR3 coding sequence is TGTGCCAGCAGCTTTAGCGGGGGGGGCCGGGATACGCAGTATTTT.

In this sample, this clone turned up once. This chain uses TRBV19 with TRBJ2-5; tentatively, D is TRBD1 (6 bases). V gave up 5 bases and J gave up 2 bases, with 15 bases separating them. CDR1 and CDR2 (germline): LNHDA, SQIVND (reference sequence). There are 15 residues in the CDR3. The CDR3 DNA reads as TGTGCCAGTAGTCGCCCACAGGGAGCACAAGAGACCCAGTACTTC. Residues: CASSRPQGAQETQYF.

The chain uses TRBV2 and TRBJ1-5; weak D call: TRBD1 (5 bases). The CDR3 has 14 amino acids. Germline V gene data show CDR1 as SNHLY and CDR2 as FYNNEI. The V end was cut by 3 bases, the J end by 7 bases, with 13 bases between. The CDR3 bases are TGTGCCAGCAGTGAGGGGTATAACAGGCAGCCCCAGCATTTT. This sequence encodes CASSEGYNRQPQHF.

This chain links TRBV4-2 with TRBJ1-1, with D perhaps TRBD1 (5 bases). This CDR3 has 16 amino acids. Trimming took off 0 bases at V and 1 base at J, with 12 bases between the two ends. Germline loops: CDR1 LGHNA, CDR2 YNFKEQ. CDR3 nucleotide sequence: TGTGCCAGCAGCCAAGAGGTAGGGGAACGGAACACTGAAGCTTTCTTT. Translated, it gives CASSQEVGERNTEAFF.

The rearrangement joins TRBV9 to TRBJ1-1; D perhaps matches TRBD1 (5 bases). This CDR3 is 12 amino acids long. Trimming pared 5 bases from V and 8 bases from J, leaving 13 bases between. The V gene's germline CDR1 is SGDLS and CDR2 YYNGEE. This CDR3 reads CASSQVGAEAFF. Here the CDR3 DNA reads TGTGCCAGCAGTCAAGTTGGGGCGGAAGCTTTCTTT.

The chain links TRBV9 to TRBJ2-7; TRBD1 matches 7 bases. Trimming cost V 3 bases and J 3 bases; bases outside gene matches: 6. Germline V gene sequence: CDR1 SGDLS, CDR2 YYNGEE. This CDR3 has 14 amino acids. The CDR3 bases are TGTGCCAGCAGCGAGGACAGGTTTGGCTACGAGCAGTACTTC. This translates into CASSEDRFGYEQYF. The full variable domain, completed using reference TRBV9 and TRBJ2-7, is DSGVTQTPKHLITATGQRVTLRCSPRSGDLSVYWYQQSLDQGLQFLIQYYNGEERAKGNILERFSAQQFPDLHSELNLSSLELGDSALYFCASSEDRFGYEQYFGPGTRLTVT.

This chain links TRBV4-3 with TRBJ2-7, with TRBD2 matching 11 bases. The germline V gene encodes CDR1 LGHNA and CDR2 YSLEER. The V gene end was trimmed by 3 bases and the J gene end by 1 base; junction bases not matched to a gene: 5. This CDR3 comprises 16 residues. The CDR3 bases are TGCGCCAGCAGCCAGGGGGGACTAGCGGATTCCTACGAGCAGTACTTC. It specifies CASSQGGLADSYEQYF.

The chain has TRBV7-3 and TRBJ1-5; D gene ambiguous. Trimming shortened V by 6 bases and J by 0 bases, and 12 bases separated the two germline ends. The length of the CDR3 is 15 residues. CDR1 is SGHTA and CDR2 is FQGTGA in the germline V gene. The CDR3 protein is CASRSGMNSNQPQHF. CDR3 DNA sequence: TGTGCCAGCAGGTCCGGGATGAATAGCAATCAGCCCCAGCATTTT.

The CDR3 protein is CATSVRRTNTEAFF. DNA for the CDR3: TGTGCCACCAGCGTGCGTCGAACGAACACTGAAGCTTTCTTT. This chain joins TRBV15 and TRBJ1-1; D is undetermined. V dropped 5 bases and J dropped 1 base, with 11 bases sitting between them. The CDR3 is made up of 14 amino acids. Germline CDR1 is LNHNV and CDR2 is YYDKDF (reference sequence).

The chain combines TRBV27 with TRBJ2-7; no definite D call. The germline V gene encodes CDR1 MNHEY and CDR2 SMNVEV (reference sequence). The CDR3 sequence is 11 residues long. Trimming pared 8 bases from V and 2 bases from J, leaving 7 bases between. Here the CDR3 reads CASSTAYEQYF. The CDR3 DNA sequence: TGTGCCAGCTCAACGGCCTACGAGCAGTACTTC.

This clone appeared a few times. V gene TRBV2 combines with J gene TRBJ2-4; weak D call: TRBD1 (6 bases). Trimming left V 1 base short and J 6 bases short, with 10 bases between. Germline assignment: CDR1 SNHLY and CDR2 FYNNEI. This CDR3 spans 14 amino acids. CDR3: CASSEGDNLNIQYF. CDR3 nucleotides: TGTGCCAGCAGTGAAGGGGACAACCTAAACATTCAGTACTTC.

The chain joins TRBV27 to TRBJ2-7; 14 bases are shared with TRBD2. This CDR3 contains 15 residues. Per germline, CDR1 MNHEY and CDR2 SMNVEV (reference sequence). V shed 5 bases and J 7 bases; nucleotides not matched to a gene: 7. The CDR3 DNA sequence: TGTGCCAGCAGTCCCCGGGGACTAGCGGGAGAAGAGCAGTACTTC. It codes for CASSPRGLAGEEQYF.

The chain links TRBV6-6 to TRBJ2-2; 9 bases match TRBD2. The CDR3 covers 16 residues. Trimming removed 2 bases from V and 4 bases from J; junction bases left unmatched: 5. Germline CDR1 and CDR2: MNHNY and SVGAGI (reference sequence). In DNA, the CDR3 is TGTGCCAGCAGTTACCGACTAGCGGCGAGCACCGGGGAGCTGTTTTTT. Protein sequence: CASSYRLAASTGELFF.

This clone showed up just a few times. V is TRBV4-2 and J is TRBJ1-2; D gene unclear. CDR3 length: 14 amino acids. The V and J ends lost 0 bases and 7 bases respectively, with 12 bases between them. Per the germline V gene, CDR1 is LGHNA and CDR2 is YNFKEQ. CDR3 residues: CASSQEQESGGYTF. In nucleotides, the CDR3 is TGTGCCAGCAGCCAAGAACAAGAATCGGGTGGCTACACCTTC.

The J gene is TRBJ2-5, the V gene TRBV7-3, with a weak D call TRBD2 (5 bases). Germline lookup yields CDR1 SGHTA and CDR2 FQGTGA. The germline V and J ends were trimmed by 2 bases and 2 bases, with 9 bases remaining between them. This CDR3 is 14 amino acids long. CDR3 nucleotides: TGTGCCAGCAGCTTAGGGTTAGCGCAAGAGACCCAGTACTTC. The encoded protein is CASSLGLAQETQYF.

This clone is a singleton in its sample. This chain joins TRBV5-6 and TRBJ2-1; 8 bases map to TRBD2. V lost 0 bases to trimming and J lost 3 bases; unmatched junction nucleotides: 2. Looked up from germline, CDR1 is SGHDT and CDR2 is YYEEEE. The CDR3 length is 15 residues. The CDR3 DNA is TGTGCCAGCAGCTTGGGCGGGGGGCTCTACAATGAGCAGTTCTTC. This codes for CASSLGGGLYNEQFF.